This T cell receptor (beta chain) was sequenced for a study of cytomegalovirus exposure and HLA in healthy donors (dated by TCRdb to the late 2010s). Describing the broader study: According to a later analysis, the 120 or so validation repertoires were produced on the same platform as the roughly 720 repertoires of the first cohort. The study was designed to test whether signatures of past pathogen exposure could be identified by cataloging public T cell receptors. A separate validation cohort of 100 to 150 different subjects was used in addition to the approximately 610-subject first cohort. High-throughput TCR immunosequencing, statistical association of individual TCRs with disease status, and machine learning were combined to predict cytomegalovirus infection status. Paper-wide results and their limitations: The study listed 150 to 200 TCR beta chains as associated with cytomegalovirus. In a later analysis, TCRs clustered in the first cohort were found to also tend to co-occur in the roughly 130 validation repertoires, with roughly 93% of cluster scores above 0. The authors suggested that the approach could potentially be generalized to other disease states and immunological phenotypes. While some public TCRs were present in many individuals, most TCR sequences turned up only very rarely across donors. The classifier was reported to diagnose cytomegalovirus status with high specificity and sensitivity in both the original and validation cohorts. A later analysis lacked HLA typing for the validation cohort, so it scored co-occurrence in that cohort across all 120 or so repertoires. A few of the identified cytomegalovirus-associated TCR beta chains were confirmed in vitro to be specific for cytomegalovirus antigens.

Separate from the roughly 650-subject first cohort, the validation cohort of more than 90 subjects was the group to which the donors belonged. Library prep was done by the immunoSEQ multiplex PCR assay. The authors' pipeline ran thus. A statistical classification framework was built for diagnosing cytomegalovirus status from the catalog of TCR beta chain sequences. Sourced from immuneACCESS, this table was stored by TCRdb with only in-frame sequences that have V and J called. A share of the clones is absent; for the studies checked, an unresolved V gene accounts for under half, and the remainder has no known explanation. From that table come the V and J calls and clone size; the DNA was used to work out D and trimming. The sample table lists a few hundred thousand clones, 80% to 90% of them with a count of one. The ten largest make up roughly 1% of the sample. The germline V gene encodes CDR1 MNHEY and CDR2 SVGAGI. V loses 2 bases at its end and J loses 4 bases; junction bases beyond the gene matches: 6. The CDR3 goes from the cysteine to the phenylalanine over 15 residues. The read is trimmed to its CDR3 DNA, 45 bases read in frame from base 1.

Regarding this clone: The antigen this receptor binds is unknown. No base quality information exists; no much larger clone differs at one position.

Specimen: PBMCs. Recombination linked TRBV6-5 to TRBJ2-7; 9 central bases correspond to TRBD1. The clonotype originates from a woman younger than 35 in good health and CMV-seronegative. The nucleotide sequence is TGTGCCAGCAGTTACCGCCCGACAGGGGGATACGAGCAGTACTTC. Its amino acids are CASSYRPTGGYEQYF.